The present entry profiles one T cell receptor (beta chain) with its context. Its antigen is still unknown. TCRdb fed the reads into MiXCR, producing one record per CDR3 protein. The data show about 900,000 distinct CDR3 sequences, about 33% seen once. The CDR3 extends over 15 amino acids. In germline, CDR1 is SGHNT, CDR2 YENEEA. With 5 bases clipped from V and 2 bases from J, the junction kept 6 bases outside the gene matches. The data were obtained in a study of T cell repertoires in cytomegalovirus infection. At the level of the study: Signatures in public TCR beta sequences pointed to both CMV infection and matching HLA type.

The TCR was taken from a human donor in good health (CMV status not recorded). Some clones in this sample may be carry-over from other donors' samples. Here the sequenced sample was cultured CD8+ T cells from PBMCs, taken from culture after CMV antigen stimulation. The chain uses TRBV11-3 and TRBJ2-7; 10 bases match TRBD1. CDR3 sequence (DNA): TGTGCCAGCAGCCCGGGACAGGGGCCCGCCTACGAGCAGTACTTC. Its protein is CASSPGQGPAYEQYF.